This is a list of T cell receptor beta chains from one sample in a study of blood T cell repertoires in COVID-19. This table comes from immunoSEQ multiplex PCR, and its TCRdb copy is limited to in-frame clones, with some not included. This sample has some 120,000 clones, with 70% to 75% found just once. Sequences were obtained from peripheral blood. The receptors stem from a man between 60 and 75 years old with acute or convalescent COVID-19. Both conserved end residues are part of each CDR3. D genes are given only for firm matches. For some rows the clone size is stated as once, few or many, or as a class when expanded; others skip it.

cdr3_nt,cdr3_aa,d_call,clone_size,j_call,v_call
TGTGCCAGCAGCCAACAGCGGGCGAACACCGGGGAGCTGTTTTTT,CASSQQRANTGELFF,NA,few,TRBJ2-2,TRBV4-2
TGTGCCAGCAGCCTATTAGCGGGAGGCGGCTACGAGCAGTACTTC,CASSLLAGGGYEQYF,TRBD2,NA,TRBJ2-7,TRBV3-1/TRBV3-2
TGTGCCAGCAGGCGGGGGGTGTACGGTAATCAGCCCCAGCATTTT,CASRRGVYGNQPQHF,NA,NA,TRBJ1-5,TRBV6-5
TGTGCCAGCACCCCTACGCGGGGGAGGAATGAGCAGTTCTTC,CASTPTRGRNEQFF,TRBD2,NA,TRBJ2-1,TRBV3-1/TRBV3-2
TGTGCCAGCAGTGTGGGACTAGCGGTCAACACCGGGGAGCTGTTTTTT,CASSVGLAVNTGELFF,TRBD2,NA,TRBJ2-2,TRBV27
TGTGCCAGCAGCCAGCAGGGCTACACTGAAGCTTTCTTT,CASSQQGYTEAFF,NA,NA,TRBJ1-1,TRBV7-9
TGTGCCAGCAGCGTTAGCGGGAGGGCCGTGAACACCGGGGAGCTGTTTTTT,CASSVSGRAVNTGELFF,TRBD2,NA,TRBJ2-2,TRBV9
TGTGCCAGCAGATCCCAATCGACAGGCGATCAGCCCCAGCATTTT,CASRSQSTGDQPQHF,NA,NA,TRBJ1-5,TRBV6-5
TGTGCCAGCAGGCGGGCCGGGACAGGGCAGGATGAGCAGTTCTTC,CASRRAGTGQDEQFF,TRBD1,NA,TRBJ2-1,TRBV7-2
TGCGCCAGCAGCCAGGCGGGGGTGTATTCCTACGAGCAGTACTTC,CASSQAGVYSYEQYF,TRBD2,NA,TRBJ2-7,TRBV4-1
TGTGCCAGCAGCGCCGATGACAGGCCCTACGAGCAGTACTTC,CASSADDRPYEQYF,NA,NA,TRBJ2-7,TRBV9
TGTGCCAGCAGCATCCCAGGGGGAAAGGGAAACACCATATATTTT,CASSIPGGKGNTIYF,TRBD1,NA,TRBJ1-3,TRBV11-3
TGTGCCAGCGGGGCACAGGGTAACTCACCCCTCCACTTT,CASGAQGNSPLHF,NA,NA,TRBJ1-6,TRBV2
TGTGCCAGCAGTTACTCGACAGGGGGCTCCTACGAGCAGTACTTC,CASSYSTGGSYEQYF,TRBD1,NA,TRBJ2-7,TRBV6-5
TGTGCCAGCAGCCACAAGATCTTCGAGGCCTACGATGAGCAGTTCTTC,CASSHKIFEAYDEQFF,NA,NA,TRBJ2-1,TRBV14
TGCGCCAGCAGCGGTATAGCGGGAGGGGTCAAGGAGCAGTACTTC,CASSGIAGGVKEQYF,TRBD2,NA,TRBJ2-7,TRBV5-1
TGTGCCAGCAGCTCCACAGGGAGTTCGGGGGAGACCCAGTACTTC,CASSSTGSSGETQYF,NA,NA,TRBJ2-5,TRBV7-3
TGCAGCGTTGTGGGCGTAGACTCTGGAAACACCATATATTTT,CSVVGVDSGNTIYF,NA,NA,TRBJ1-3,TRBV29-1
TGTGCCAGCAGTCAAACAGGGGCTCAGCCCCAGCATTTT,CASSQTGAQPQHF,TRBD1,NA,TRBJ1-5,TRBV6-5
TGCGCCAGCAGTACCGAGAGCTCCTACAATGAGCAGTTCTTC,CASSTESSYNEQFF,NA,once,TRBJ2-1,TRBV5-1
TGTGCCAGCAGCCAAGGACAGACACTAGCCAAAAACATTCAGTACTTC,CASSQGQTLAKNIQYF,NA,NA,TRBJ2-4,TRBV3-1/TRBV3-2
TGTGCCAGCAGCTTAGAGGCTAGTTTATTGGATGAGCAGTTCTTC,CASSLEASLLDEQFF,NA,few,TRBJ2-1,TRBV13
TGTGCCAGCAGCCCCTCTTGGAGCCCGGGGGCAGATACGCAGTATTTT,CASSPSWSPGADTQYF,NA,NA,TRBJ2-3,TRBV7-2
TGTGCCAGCAGAATATCGGTTGGTGAAAAACTGTTTTTT,CASRISVGEKLFF,NA,many,TRBJ1-4,TRBV12-3/TRBV12-4
TGTGCCAGCAGCTTGGTAACAGGGAACACAGATACGCAGTATTTT,CASSLVTGNTDTQYF,NA,NA,TRBJ2-3,TRBV5-6
TGTGCCAGCAGCCAAGGAGGGCCCTCCACTGAAGCTTTCTTT,CASSQGGPSTEAFF,NA,NA,TRBJ1-1,TRBV7-3
TGTGCCAGCAGCAGGACAGTAGGCAATCAGCCCCAGCATTTT,CASSRTVGNQPQHF,NA,NA,TRBJ1-5,TRBV9
TGTGCCTGGAGGATAGGACTAGCGGGAGAGACCCAGTACTTC,CAWRIGLAGETQYF,TRBD2,few,TRBJ2-5,TRBV30
TGTGCCAGCAGTTACCTAACTAGCGGGAAGGTGAATGAGCAGTTCTTC,CASSYLTSGKVNEQFF,TRBD2,NA,TRBJ2-1,TRBV6-5
TGTGCCAGCAGCCAGACTAGCGGGGGGGCCGGGGAGCTGTTTTTT,CASSQTSGGAGELFF,TRBD2,NA,TRBJ2-2,TRBV7-7
TGTGCCACCAGTGACCCCGGGACAGCTAACAATGAGCAGTTCTTC,CATSDPGTANNEQFF,TRBD1,NA,TRBJ2-1,TRBV24-1
TGTGCCAGCAGTCTTGTTTGGCAGGATGGCTACACCTTC,CASSLVWQDGYTF,NA,NA,TRBJ1-2,TRBV28
TGTGCCAGCAGCTTGGGCGGGGGGCTTATGACCGGGGAGCTGTTTTTT,CASSLGGGLMTGELFF,TRBD2,few,TRBJ2-2,TRBV5-4
TGTGCCAGCAGGCACCTCTCTAGCGGGGGGGACAATGAGCAGTTCTTC,CASRHLSSGGDNEQFF,TRBD2,NA,TRBJ2-1,TRBV11-2
TGTGCCAGCAACAGGGGGCGATCGAAGCATTTT,CASNRGRSKHF,TRBD1,NA,TRBJ1-5,TRBV6-5
TGCAGCGTTGGTCCAGGGGGGTTTGGCTACACCTTC,CSVGPGGFGYTF,TRBD1,NA,TRBJ1-2,TRBV29-1
TGTGCCAGCAGTGCCAATAATCAGCCCCAGCATTTT,CASSANNQPQHF,NA,NA,TRBJ1-5,TRBV2